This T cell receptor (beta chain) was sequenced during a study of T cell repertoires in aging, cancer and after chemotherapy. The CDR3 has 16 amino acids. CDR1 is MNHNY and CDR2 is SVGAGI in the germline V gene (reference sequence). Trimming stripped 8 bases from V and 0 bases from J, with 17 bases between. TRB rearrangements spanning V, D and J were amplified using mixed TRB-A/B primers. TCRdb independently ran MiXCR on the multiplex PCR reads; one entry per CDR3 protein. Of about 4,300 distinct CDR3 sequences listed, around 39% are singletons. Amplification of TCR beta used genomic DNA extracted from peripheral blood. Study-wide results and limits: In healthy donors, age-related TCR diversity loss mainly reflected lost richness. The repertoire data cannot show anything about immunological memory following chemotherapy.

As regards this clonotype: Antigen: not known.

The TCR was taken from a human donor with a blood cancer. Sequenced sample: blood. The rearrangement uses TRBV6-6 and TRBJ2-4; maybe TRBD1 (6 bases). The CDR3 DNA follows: TGTGCCAGCTCTGCTTCGGACAGCCTAGCCAAAAACATTCAGTACTTC. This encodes CASSASDSLAKNIQYF.